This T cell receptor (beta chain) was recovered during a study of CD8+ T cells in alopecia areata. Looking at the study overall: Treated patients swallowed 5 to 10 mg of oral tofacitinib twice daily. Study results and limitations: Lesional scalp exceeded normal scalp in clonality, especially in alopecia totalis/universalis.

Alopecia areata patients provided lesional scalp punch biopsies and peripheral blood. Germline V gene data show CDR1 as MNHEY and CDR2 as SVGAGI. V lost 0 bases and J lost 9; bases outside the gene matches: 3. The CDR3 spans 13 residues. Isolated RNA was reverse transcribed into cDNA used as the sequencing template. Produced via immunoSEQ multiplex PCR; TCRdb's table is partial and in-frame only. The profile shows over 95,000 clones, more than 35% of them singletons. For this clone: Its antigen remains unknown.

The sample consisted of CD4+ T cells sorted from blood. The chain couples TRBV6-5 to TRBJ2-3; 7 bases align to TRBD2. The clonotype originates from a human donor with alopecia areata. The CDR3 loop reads CASSYSSSGTQYF. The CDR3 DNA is TGTGCCAGCAGTTACTCCTCTAGCGGCACGCAGTATTTT.